Shown below are 25 T cell receptor beta chains from a single sample sequenced in a study of graft-versus-host responses after intestinal transplantation. The assay was immunoSEQ multiplex PCR, and TCRdb's table has in-frame clones only and misses some. The sample contains about 15,000 clones, 33% of which appear only once. The sample consisted of alloreactive CD4+ T cells from a mixed lymphocyte reaction culture, taken before intestinal transplant. Stated subset: CFSE-low proliferating T cells sorted from roughly 6-day pre-transplant mixed lymphocyte reaction (GvH or HvG direction). The source of these receptors is a human patient who received an intestinal transplant.

This clone came up a few times. V is TRBV7-9 and J is TRBJ1-5; D ambiguous. The length of the CDR3 is 16 residues. V lost 6 bases, J lost 4 bases, and 19 bases lay in between. Germline V gives CDR1 SEHNR, CDR2 FQNEAQ (reference sequence). Here the CDR3 reads CASSLGASKGNQPQHF. The CDR3 coding sequence is TGTGCCAGCAGTCTAGGAGCCTCGAAGGGAAATCAGCCCCAGCATTTT. Full variable domain (missing parts from reference TRBV7-9 and TRBJ1-5): DTGVSQNPRHKITKRGQNVTFRCDPISEHNRLYWYRQTLGQGPEFLTYFQNEAQLEKSRLLSDRFSAERPKGSFSTLEIQRTEQGDSAMYLCASSLGASKGNQPQHFGDGTRLSIL.

This clone was counted once. The V gene is TRBV6-6, the J gene TRBJ2-7; D unresolved. With 6 bases removed from V and 2 bases from J, the gap between germline ends came to 5 bases. This CDR3 has 11 residues. Germline V gene sequence: CDR1 MNHNY, CDR2 SVGAGI (reference sequence). DNA of the CDR3: TGTGCCAGCAGGGTTACCTACGAGCAGTACTTC. This gives the protein CASRVTYEQYF.

This chain's CDR3 is CASSLGGLGYEQYF. DNA of the CDR3: TGTGCCAGCAGCTTGGGGGGACTGGGCTACGAGCAGTACTTC. The chain recombines TRBV5-4 with TRBJ2-7; the D gene is possibly TRBD2 (6 bases). Germline assignment: CDR1 SGHNT and CDR2 YYREEE (reference sequence). V gave up 0 bases and J gave up 3 bases, with 10 bases separating them. CDR3 length: 14 amino acids. The entire variable domain, with the rest obtained from reference TRBV5-4 and TRBJ2-7, is as follows: ETGVTQSPTHLIKTRGQQVTLRCSSQSGHNTVSWYQQALGQGPQFIFQYYREEENGRGNFPPRFSGLQFPNYSSELNVNALELDDSALYLCASSLGGLGYEQYFGPGTRLTVT.

This clone was recorded only once. The chain links TRBV10-3 to TRBJ2-5; D gene unclear. The CDR3 contains 13 residues. Germline loops: CDR1 ENHRY, CDR2 SYGVKD. Trimming shortened V by 0 bases and J by 5 bases, and 7 bases separated the two germline ends. The CDR3 coding sequence is TGTGCCATCAGTGAGTCGGTGGGGGAGACCCAGTACTTC. It encodes CAISESVGETQYF.

This clone was seen a handful of times. The chain recombines TRBV6-5 with TRBJ2-7; D gene ambiguous. The germline gives CDR1 MNHEY, CDR2 SVGAGI. CDR3 length equals 14 residues. Trimming cost V 5 bases and J 4 bases, with 15 bases left between them. DNA for the CDR3: TGTGCCAGCAGTGAAGAAAACCGGATGTACGAGCAGTACTTC. Translating it yields CASSEENRMYEQYF.

This clone is classed as medium-sized. This chain uses TRBV14 with TRBJ1-2, with D unresolved. V was cut by 2 bases and J by 1 base, with 2 bases left in between. The CDR3 sequence is 12 residues long. The germline gives CDR1 SGHDN, CDR2 FVKESK. The chain's CDR3 is CASSQNNYGYTF. The CDR3 nucleotides read TGTGCCAGCAGCCAAAATAACTATGGCTACACCTTC. Variable domain in full (rest from reference TRBV14 and TRBJ1-2): EAGVTQFPSHSVIEKGQTVTLRCDPISGHDNLYWYRRVMGKEIKFLLHFVKESKQDESGMPNNRFLAERTGGTYSTLKVQPAELEDSGVYFCASSQNNYGYTFGSGTRLTVV.

CDR3 protein: CASNAGRGNEQFF. The CDR3 DNA follows: TGTGCCAGTAACGCCGGGAGGGGGAATGAGCAGTTCTTC. The genes are TRBV19 and TRBJ2-1; TRBD2 aligns across 8 bases. Trimming took 7 bases from V and 7 from J; bases not matched to a gene: 6. Looked up from germline, CDR1 is LNHDA and CDR2 is SQIVND (reference sequence). The CDR3 length is 13 residues.

This chain joins TRBV11-3 and TRBJ2-3; TRBD2 matches at 12 bases. This CDR3 is 17 amino acids long. Trimming removed 6 bases from V and 5 bases from J; junction bases left unmatched: 12. The V gene's germline CDR1 is SGHNT and CDR2 YENEEA. In DNA form, the CDR3 reads TGTGCCAGCAGACTTGGGGGGACTAGCGGGCCCTTAGATACGCAGTATTTT. Translating gives CASRLGGTSGPLDTQYF.

This clone has just a few counts. This chain connects TRBV2 to TRBJ1-1, with no clear D. This CDR3 region has 12 residues. Germline V gene data show CDR1 as SNHLY and CDR2 as FYNNEI. The ends were cut back, 5 bases at V and 9 bases at J, with 13 bases in the middle. The CDR3 sequence is CASSSMGTQAFF. CDR3 bases: TGTGCCAGCAGTTCAATGGGCACGCAAGCTTTCTTT. The variable domain in full, with the rest retrieved from reference TRBV2 and TRBJ1-1, is EPEVTQTPSHQVTQMGQEVILRCVPISNHLYFYWYRQILGQKVEFLVSFYNNEISEKSEIFDDQFSVERPDGSNFTLKIRSTKLEDSAMYFCASSSMGTQAFFGQGTRLTVV.

In DNA form, the CDR3 reads TGTGCCAGCACGAACGTACCGGGACAGGGGACCTACGAGCAGTACTTC. As protein: CASTNVPGQGTYEQYF. V gene TRBV5-6 combines with J gene TRBJ2-7; 10 positions match TRBD1. Trimming cost V 6 bases and J 2 bases; bases outside gene matches: 11. Germline CDR1 SGHDT, CDR2 YYEEEE. This CDR3 has 16 residues.

This chain links TRBV6-1 with TRBJ2-2; 9 nucleotides match TRBD1. Germline values: CDR1 MNHNS, CDR2 SASEGT. This CDR3 comprises 13 residues. Trimming took 6 bases from V and 7 from J; bases not matched to a gene: 3. The DNA for the CDR3 is TGTGCCAGCAGACAGGGGGCGGGCGGGGAGCTGTTTTTT. Protein: CASRQGAGGELFF.

This chain links TRBV19 with TRBJ1-6, with TRBD1 identical over 8 bases. V was clipped by 5 bases and J by 5 bases; unmatched bases: 5. The CDR3 extends over 15 amino acids. Germline loops: CDR1 LNHDA, CDR2 SQIVND (reference sequence). CDR3 loop: CASSHLDRDNSPLHF. For the CDR3, the DNA is TGTGCCAGTAGTCACTTGGACAGGGATAATTCACCCCTCCACTTT.

The chain has TRBV10-3 and TRBJ2-2, with D possibly being TRBD2 (6 bases). CDR1 and CDR2 from the germline V gene are ENHRY and SYGVKD. The CDR3 extends over 14 amino acids. The V gene lost 6 bases and the J gene lost 0 bases, with 8 bases spanning the gap. The CDR3 region is CAIRGTSNTGELFF. The CDR3 DNA sequence: TGTGCCATCAGAGGGACTTCGAACACCGGGGAGCTGTTTTTT.

This clone came up a few times. The rearrangement links TRBV7-2 to TRBJ1-5; D not certain. The CDR3 sequence is 13 residues long. V lost 5 bases to trimming and J lost 7 bases, with 12 bases between them. Germline values: CDR1 SGHTA, CDR2 FQGNSA. The chain's CDR3 is CASSPTVGQPQHF. The CDR3 coding sequence is TGTGCCAGCAGCCCGACGGTCGGGCAGCCCCAGCATTTT.

This clone was counted between two and nine times. This chain connects TRBV4-2 to TRBJ2-3; D is uncertain. The length of the CDR3 is 16 residues. Per the germline V gene, CDR1 is LGHNA and CDR2 is YNFKEQ. Trimming cost V 0 bases and J 0 bases, with 10 bases left between them. As DNA, the CDR3 is TGTGCCAGCAGCCAAGAAGGGTCGCGGAGCACAGATACGCAGTATTTT. It is translated as CASSQEGSRSTDTQYF.

V usage is TRBV11-2 and J usage is TRBJ2-7; D is uncertain. Trimming took off 5 bases at V and 3 bases at J, with 8 bases between the two ends. The CDR3 runs to 12 residues. CDR1 SGHAT and CDR2 FQNNGV come from the germline V gene. In DNA form, the CDR3 reads TGTGCCAGCAGCCGGACGGGCTACGAGCAGTACTTC. Protein: CASSRTGYEQYF.

V is TRBV6-5 and J is TRBJ2-5; 8 positions match TRBD2. Germline V gives CDR1 MNHEY, CDR2 SVGAGI. The trim removed 6 bases at V and 3 bases at J, leaving 3 bases unmatched. The CDR3 runs to 13 residues. The CDR3 sequence: CASSLTSEETQYF. In DNA form, the CDR3 reads TGTGCCAGCAGCTTGACTAGCGAAGAGACCCAGTACTTC.

This clone was counted only a few times. The chain has TRBV10-3 and TRBJ2-2; D gene unclear. Trimming took off 11 bases at V and 7 bases at J, with 17 bases between the two ends. In germline, CDR1 is ENHRY, CDR2 SYGVKD. The CDR3 is 13 residues long. CDR3 bases: TGTGCCCCCACGGACCTTAAAAACGGGGAGCTGTTTTTT. Amino acids: CAPTDLKNGELFF.

The J gene is TRBJ2-3, the V gene TRBV7-9; D unresolved. Trimming cost V 3 bases and J 0 bases, with 7 bases left between them. Per germline, CDR1 SEHNR and CDR2 FQNEAQ (reference sequence). This CDR3 region has 14 residues. CDR3 in amino acids: CASSLTTSTDTQYF. CDR3 sequence (DNA): TGTGCCAGCAGCTTGACAACTAGCACAGATACGCAGTATTTT.

The rearrangement joins TRBV5-1 to TRBJ1-2, with TRBD1 matching 10 bases. Per germline, CDR1 SGHRS and CDR2 YFSETQ. The CDR3 is 17 amino acids. With 4 bases clipped from V and 5 bases from J, the junction kept 14 bases outside the gene matches. CDR3 DNA: TGCGCCAGCAGCCCCGGGACAGGGGCCCCAAGGGTATATGGCTACACCTTC. Translation: CASSPGTGAPRVYGYTF.

This clone was seen a few times. The CDR3 here is CASDRQGTDTQYF. In DNA, the CDR3 is TGTGCCAGCGATAGACAGGGGACAGATACGCAGTATTTT. The chain uses TRBV28 and TRBJ2-3; TRBD1 aligns across 8 bases. Germline-derived CDR1 and CDR2 are MDHEN and SYDVKM. CDR3 size: 13 residues. The junction had 4 bases not matched to a gene; V was cut back by 8 bases and J by 3 bases. Looking up the rest from reference TRBV28 and TRBJ2-3 gives the full variable domain: DVKVTQSSRYLVKRTGEKVFLECVQDMDHENMFWYRQDPGLGLRLIYFSYDVKMKEKGDIPEGYSVSREKKERFSLILESASTNQTSMYLCASDRQGTDTQYFGPGTRLTVL.

The chain combines TRBV11-2 with TRBJ2-1; the D gene is possibly TRBD2 (5 bases). Per the germline V gene, CDR1 is SGHAT and CDR2 is FQNNGV. CDR3 size: 12 residues. Trimming pared 3 bases from V and 13 bases from J, leaving 13 bases between. The CDR3 region has the DNA TGTGCCAGCAGCTTCCCTCGGGATGTCCAGTTCTTC. Amino acid sequence: CASSFPRDVQFF.

This clone has just a few counts. V is TRBV29-1 and J is TRBJ1-2, with a weak D call TRBD1 (5 bases). The CDR3 has 11 amino acids. Germline V gene sequence: CDR1 SQVTM, CDR2 ANQGSEA. V lost 4 bases and J 2 bases, leaving 5 bases between the germline ends. The CDR3 coding sequence is TGCAGCGTTGGGACAAACTATGGCTACACCTTC. Encoded protein: CSVGTNYGYTF.

By share of the sample, this clone is medium-sized (0.01 to 0.1%). This rearrangement joins TRBV27 to TRBJ1-6; 8 bases fit TRBD1. Germline V gene lookup returns CDR1 MNHEY and CDR2 SMNVEV (reference sequence). V was pared by 3 bases and J by 7 bases, with 5 bases of the junction left unmatched. The CDR3 length is 15 residues. The DNA of the CDR3 is TGTGCCAGCAGTTTCAGGGGGCCCTTCAATTCACCCCTCCACTTT. Encoded protein: CASSFRGPFNSPLHF.

The chain joins TRBV5-5 to TRBJ1-2; D uncertain. Germline CDR1 and CDR2: SGHKS and YYEKEE (reference sequence). The CDR3 contains 13 residues. The V end was cut by 5 bases, the J end by 4 bases, with 12 bases between. The CDR3 loop reads CASRFGLTYGYTF. The CDR3, as DNA: TGTGCCAGCAGGTTTGGTCTTACCTATGGCTACACCTTC. Combining the CDR3 with reference TRBV5-5 and TRBJ1-2 gives the whole variable domain DAGVTQSPTHLIKTRGQQVTLRCSPISGHKSVSWYQQVLGQGPQFIFQYYEKEERGRGNFPDRFSARQFPNYSSELNVNALLLGDSALYLCASRFGLTYGYTFGSGTRLTVV.